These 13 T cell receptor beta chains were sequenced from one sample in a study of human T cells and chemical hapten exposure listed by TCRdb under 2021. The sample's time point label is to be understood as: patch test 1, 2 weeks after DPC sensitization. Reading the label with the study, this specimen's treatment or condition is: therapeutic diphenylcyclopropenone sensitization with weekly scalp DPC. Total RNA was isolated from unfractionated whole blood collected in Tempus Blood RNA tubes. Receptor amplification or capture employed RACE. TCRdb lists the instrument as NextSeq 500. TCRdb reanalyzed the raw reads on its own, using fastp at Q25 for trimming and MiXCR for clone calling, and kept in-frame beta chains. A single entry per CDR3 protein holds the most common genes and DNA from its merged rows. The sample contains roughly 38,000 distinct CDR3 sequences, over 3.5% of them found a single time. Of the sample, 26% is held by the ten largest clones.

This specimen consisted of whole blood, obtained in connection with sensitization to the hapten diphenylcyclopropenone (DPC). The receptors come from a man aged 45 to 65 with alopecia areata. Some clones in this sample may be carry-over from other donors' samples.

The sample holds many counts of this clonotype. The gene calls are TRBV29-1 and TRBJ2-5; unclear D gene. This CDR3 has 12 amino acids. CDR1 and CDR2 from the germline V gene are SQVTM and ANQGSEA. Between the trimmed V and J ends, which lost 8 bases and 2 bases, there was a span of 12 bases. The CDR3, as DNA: TGCAGCATACTTCCTGGACAAGAGACCCAGTACTTC. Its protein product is CSILPGQETQYF.

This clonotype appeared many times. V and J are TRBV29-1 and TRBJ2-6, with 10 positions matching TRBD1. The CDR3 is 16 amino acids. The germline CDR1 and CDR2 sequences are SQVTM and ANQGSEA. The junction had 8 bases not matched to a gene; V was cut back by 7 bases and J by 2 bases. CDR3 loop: CSAAGQGGAGANVLTF. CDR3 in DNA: TGCAGCGCCGCTGGACAGGGGGGAGCTGGGGCCAACGTCCTGACTTTC.

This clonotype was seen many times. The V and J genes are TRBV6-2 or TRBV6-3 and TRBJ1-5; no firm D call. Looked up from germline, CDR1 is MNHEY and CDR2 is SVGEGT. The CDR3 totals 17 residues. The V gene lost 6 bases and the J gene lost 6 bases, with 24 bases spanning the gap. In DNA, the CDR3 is TGTGCCAGCAGGCAAGAGGTAAAGAAATACCTGGCTCAGCCCCAGCATTTT. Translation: CASRQEVKKYLAQPQHF.

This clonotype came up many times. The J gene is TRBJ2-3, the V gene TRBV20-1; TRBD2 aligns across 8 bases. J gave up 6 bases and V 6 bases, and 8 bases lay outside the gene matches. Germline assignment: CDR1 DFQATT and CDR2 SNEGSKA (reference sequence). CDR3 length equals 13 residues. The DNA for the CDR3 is TGCAGTGCCGAGGTAGCGGGATACGATACGCAGTATTTT. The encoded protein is CSAEVAGYDTQYF.

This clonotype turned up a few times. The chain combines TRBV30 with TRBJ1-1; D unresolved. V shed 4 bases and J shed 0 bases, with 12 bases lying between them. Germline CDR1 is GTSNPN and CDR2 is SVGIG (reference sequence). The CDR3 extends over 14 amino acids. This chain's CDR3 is CAWKQFLLNTEAFF. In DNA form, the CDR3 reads TGTGCCTGGAAGCAGTTCCTCTTGAACACTGAAGCTTTCTTT. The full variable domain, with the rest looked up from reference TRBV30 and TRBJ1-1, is SQTIHQWPATLVQPVGSPLSLECTVEGTSNPNLYWYRQAAGRGLQLLFYSVGIGQISSEVPQNLSASRPQDRQFILSSKKLLLSDSGFYLCAWKQFLLNTEAFFGQGTRLTVV.

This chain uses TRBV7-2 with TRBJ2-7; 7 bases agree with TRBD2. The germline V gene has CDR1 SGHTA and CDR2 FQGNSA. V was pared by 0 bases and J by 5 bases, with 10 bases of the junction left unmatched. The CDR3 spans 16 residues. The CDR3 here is CASSLAAGRPFDEQYF. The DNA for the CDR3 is TGTGCCAGCAGCTTAGCTGCCGGGAGGCCCTTTGACGAGCAGTACTTC.

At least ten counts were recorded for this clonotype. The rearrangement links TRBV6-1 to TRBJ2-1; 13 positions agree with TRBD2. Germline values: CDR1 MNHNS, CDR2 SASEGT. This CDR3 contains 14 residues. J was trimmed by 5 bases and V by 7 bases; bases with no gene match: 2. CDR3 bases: TGTGCCAGCACCGGACTAGCGGGAGACAATGAGCAGTTCTTC. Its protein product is CASTGLAGDNEQFF.

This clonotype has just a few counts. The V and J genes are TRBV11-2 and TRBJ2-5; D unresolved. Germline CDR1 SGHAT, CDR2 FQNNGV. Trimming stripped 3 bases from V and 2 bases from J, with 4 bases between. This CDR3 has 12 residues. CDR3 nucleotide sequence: TGTGCCAGCAGCTTTTCTCAAGAGACCCAGTACTTC. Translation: CASSFSQETQYF.

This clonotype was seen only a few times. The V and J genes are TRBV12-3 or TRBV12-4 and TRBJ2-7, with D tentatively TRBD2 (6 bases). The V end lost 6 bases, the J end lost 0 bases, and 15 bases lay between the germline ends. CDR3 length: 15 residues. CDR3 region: CASSPLGGISYEQYF. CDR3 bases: TGTGCCAGCAGCCCATTAGGCGGGATCTCCTACGAGCAGTACTTC.

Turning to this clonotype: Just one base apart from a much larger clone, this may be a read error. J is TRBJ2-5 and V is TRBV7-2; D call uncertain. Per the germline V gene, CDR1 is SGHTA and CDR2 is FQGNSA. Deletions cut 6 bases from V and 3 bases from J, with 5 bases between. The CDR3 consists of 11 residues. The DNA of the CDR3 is TGTGCCAGCAGAGGGAAAGAGACCCAGTACTTC. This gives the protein CASRGKETQYF.

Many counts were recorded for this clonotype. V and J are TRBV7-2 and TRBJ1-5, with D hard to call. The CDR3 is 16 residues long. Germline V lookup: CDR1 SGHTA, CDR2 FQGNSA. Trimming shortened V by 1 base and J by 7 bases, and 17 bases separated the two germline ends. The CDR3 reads CASSLGMAPGRQPQHF. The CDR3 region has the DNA TGTGCCAGCAGCTTAGGAATGGCACCGGGAAGACAGCCCCAGCATTTT.

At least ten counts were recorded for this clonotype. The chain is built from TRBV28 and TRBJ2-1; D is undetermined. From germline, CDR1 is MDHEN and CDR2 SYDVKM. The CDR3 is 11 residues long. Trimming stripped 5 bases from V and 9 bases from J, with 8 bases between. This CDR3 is CASSPFSEQFF. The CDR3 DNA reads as TGTGCCAGCAGTCCCTTTAGTGAGCAGTTCTTC.

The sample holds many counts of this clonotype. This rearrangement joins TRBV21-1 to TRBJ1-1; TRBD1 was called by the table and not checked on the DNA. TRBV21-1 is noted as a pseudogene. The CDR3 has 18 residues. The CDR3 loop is CASSPNRQGGGLNTEAFF. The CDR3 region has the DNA TGTGCCAGCAGCCCAAATCGTCAGGGGGGAGGCCTGAACACTGAAGCTTTCTTT.